One and the same sample provided the 24 T cell receptor beta chains below, sequenced in a study of technical replicates of blood from a few donors. Assay: immunoSEQ multiplex PCR; the TCRdb copy retains only in-frame clones and omits some. This sample has 50,000 to 60,000 clones, with over 85% found just once. The sample was PBMCs. The receptors shown here come from a human donor in good health. Some clones in this sample may be carry-over from other donors' samples.

This clone was detected only once. The J gene is TRBJ1-1, the V gene TRBV7-3; D remains ambiguous. V dropped 1 base and J dropped 4 bases, with 10 bases sitting between them. This CDR3 contains 14 residues. Germline V CDR1 and CDR2: SGHTA, FQGTGA. DNA for the CDR3: TGTGCCAGCAGCTTAAGCGAAATAGCCACTGAAGCTTTCTTT. It specifies CASSLSEIATEAFF.

The V call is TRBV7-3, the J call TRBJ2-1, with TRBD2 as a possible D gene (6 bases). Trimming left V 5 bases short and J 0 bases short, with 14 bases between. Per the germline V gene, CDR1 is SGHTA and CDR2 is FQGTGA. CDR3 length: 16 amino acids. CDR3 residues: CASSQKRASSYNEQFF. CDR3 nucleotides: TGTGCCAGCAGCCAAAAGCGGGCGAGCTCCTACAATGAGCAGTTCTTC.

The chain recombines TRBV27 with TRBJ2-7; D gene uncertain. The CDR3 spans 14 residues. The germline CDR1 and CDR2 sequences are MNHEY and SMNVEV (reference sequence). V was trimmed by 2 bases and J by 4 bases, leaving 12 bases between them. The CDR3 loop is CASSLRSSGYEQYF. The CDR3 DNA is TGTGCCAGCAGTTTAAGGTCTTCGGGTTACGAGCAGTACTTC.

J is TRBJ1-6 and V is TRBV30; 8 nucleotides line up with TRBD1. Trimming took 5 bases from V and 6 from J; bases not matched to a gene: 6. CDR3 length: 14 residues. Germline CDR1 reads GTSNPN; CDR2 reads SVGIG (reference sequence). As DNA, the CDR3 is TGTGCCTGGGGGGGGCAGGGGGCTAATTCACCCCTCCACTTT. Translated: CAWGGQGANSPLHF.

This clone was seen a few times. This rearrangement joins TRBV5-5 to TRBJ1-6, with D unclear. Per the germline V gene, CDR1 is SGHKS and CDR2 is YYEKEE (reference sequence). The CDR3 loop spans 13 amino acids. V was trimmed by 3 bases and J by 7 bases, leaving 8 bases between them. The CDR3 region has the DNA TGTGCCAGCAGCTCAGACTGGAATTCACCCCTCCACTTT. This sequence encodes CASSSDWNSPLHF.

The gene calls are TRBV7-9 and TRBJ2-1; 14 bases align to TRBD2. Germline assignment: CDR1 SEHNR and CDR2 FQNEAQ (reference sequence). CDR3 length equals 17 residues. Germline trimming cut 6 bases from V and 2 bases from J; bases unmatched to any gene: 6. DNA of the CDR3: TGTGCCAGCAGGGGGGGGACTAGCGGGAGAACCTACAATGAGCAGTTCTTC. Translation gives CASRGGTSGRTYNEQFF.

V usage is TRBV7-2 and J usage is TRBJ2-5; 8 nucleotides align to TRBD2. V lost 6 bases and J lost 5; bases outside the gene matches: 5. The CDR3 totals 13 residues. Germline CDR1 SGHTA, CDR2 FQGNSA. The CDR3 region is CASSRAGVETQYF. For the CDR3, the DNA is TGTGCCAGCAGTAGAGCGGGGGTGGAGACCCAGTACTTC.

Notes on this clone: The junction and the germline gene differ at one end; a read error may be behind it. The sample carries other DNA sequences with the same CDR3. The V and J genes are TRBV6-5 and TRBJ2-2; no firm D call. Germline lookup yields CDR1 MNHEY and CDR2 SVGAGI. This CDR3 has 15 amino acids. CDR3 nucleotide sequence: TGCGCCAGCAGTTATTCAGTGAAGAACACCGGGGAGCTGTTTTTT. It codes for CASSYSVKNTGELFF.

This clone was observed once. The chain carries TRBV6-5 and TRBJ2-5; TRBD2 might be the D (5 bases). This CDR3 region has 14 residues. V lost 6 bases, J lost 4 bases, and 15 bases lay in between. CDR1 is MNHEY and CDR2 is SVGAGI in the germline V gene. The CDR3 nucleotides read TGTGCCAGCAGCTCCGGACTGTCGGGAGAGACCCAGTACTTC. The encoded protein is CASSSGLSGETQYF.

V gene TRBV5-6 combines with J gene TRBJ1-2, with TRBD1 identical over 8 bases. V shed 0 bases and J 0 bases; nucleotides not matched to a gene: 4. CDR1 SGHDT and CDR2 YYEEEE come from the germline V gene. CDR3 length equals 16 residues. The CDR3 DNA reads as TGTGCCAGCAGCTTGGTTGGACAGGGATCTAACTATGGCTACACCTTC. Protein sequence: CASSLVGQGSNYGYTF. The full variable domain, completed using reference TRBV5-6 and TRBJ1-2, is DAGVTQSPTHLIKTRGQQVTLRCSPKSGHDTVSWYQQALGQGPQFIFQYYEEEERQRGNFPDRFSGHQFPNYSSELNVNALLLGDSALYLCASSLVGQGSNYGYTFGSGTRLTVV.

The CDR3, as DNA: TGTGCCAGCAGAAGCGGACAGGGGGCCGAACAGTACTTC. This translates into CASRSGQGAEQYF. This chain joins TRBV5-4 and TRBJ2-7; 11 nucleotides agree with TRBD1. J gave up 10 bases and V 5 bases, and 8 bases lay outside the gene matches. This CDR3 region has 13 residues. CDR1 and CDR2 from the germline V gene are SGHNT and YYREEE (reference sequence).

The V gene is TRBV15, the J gene TRBJ2-3; D might be TRBD1 (5 bases). V was clipped by 3 bases and J by 5 bases, with 12 bases between them. This CDR3 region has 14 residues. Germline V lookup: CDR1 LNHNV, CDR2 YYDKDF (reference sequence). The CDR3 DNA follows: TGTGCCACCAGCAGGGTCGTTCAGGGAGATACGCAGTATTTT. Amino acid sequence: CATSRVVQGDTQYF.

The chain recombines TRBV6-5 with TRBJ2-1, with 11 bases lining up with TRBD2. Germline assignment: CDR1 MNHEY and CDR2 SVGAGI. This CDR3 has 15 residues. V shed 0 bases and J 13 bases; nucleotides not matched to a gene: 8. Here the CDR3 DNA reads TGTGCCAGCAGTTACTCTATTAGCGGGGGGGCCCCCCAGTTCTTC. The encoded protein is CASSYSISGGAPQFF.

The chain's CDR3 is CASSQVVGQYF. The CDR3 bases are TGCGCCAGCAGTCAGGTGGTCGGGCAGTACTTC. V and J are TRBV23-1 and TRBJ2-7; unclear D gene. TRBV23-1 is designated an ORF whose function remains uncertain. V was pared by 3 bases and J by 9 bases, with 9 bases between. The CDR3 extends over 11 amino acids.

J is TRBJ1-4 and V is TRBV19; 8 nucleotides agree with TRBD1. The CDR3 has 14 amino acids. With V trimmed by 5 bases and J by 5 bases, 4 bases remained unmatched. Germline V CDR1 and CDR2: LNHDA, SQIVND (reference sequence). The CDR3 DNA reads TGTGCCAGTAGTCTCCGGACAGGGAATGAAAAACTGTTTTTT. Its protein product is CASSLRTGNEKLFF.

The chain uses TRBV6-1 and TRBJ2-7; 12 bases map to TRBD1. This CDR3 contains 15 residues. Trimming took 8 bases from V and 7 from J; bases not matched to a gene: 12. CDR1 and CDR2 (germline): MNHNS, SASEGT. CDR3 sequence: CASRGWDRGQEEQYF. CDR3 coding DNA: TGTGCCAGCCGAGGATGGGACAGGGGGCAGGAAGAGCAGTACTTC.

The CDR3 coding sequence is TGCGCCAGCAGCTTGGATAGCGGGAACACCGGGGAGCTGTTTTTT. Its protein product is CASSLDSGNTGELFF. The chain uses TRBV5-1 and TRBJ2-2, with a possible D match to TRBD2 (6 bases). The germline CDR1 and CDR2 sequences are SGHRS and YFSETQ. V shed 0 bases and J shed 1 base, with 7 bases lying between them. The CDR3 loop spans 15 amino acids.

The CDR3: CAISESGGGGYTF. In DNA, the CDR3 is TGTGCCATCAGTGAGTCGGGAGGGGGTGGCTACACCTTC. The chain has TRBV10-3 and TRBJ1-2; D may be TRBD1 (6 bases). This CDR3 has 13 residues. The germline gives CDR1 ENHRY, CDR2 SYGVKD. The V gene lost 0 bases and the J gene lost 7 bases, with 9 bases spanning the gap.

CDR3 region: CASSYEARGAYGYTF. The CDR3 DNA is TGTGCCAGCAGTTACGAGGCCAGGGGAGCGTATGGCTACACCTTC. The genes are TRBV6-6 and TRBJ1-2, with TRBD1 as a possible D gene (6 bases). CDR1 is MNHNY and CDR2 is SVGAGI in the germline V gene (reference sequence). Deletions cut 2 bases from V and 5 bases from J, with 15 bases between. The length of the CDR3 is 15 residues.

This clone has only one observation. The chain recombines TRBV7-6 with TRBJ1-1; 9 nucleotides line up with TRBD1. Trimming cost V 5 bases and J 0 bases; bases outside gene matches: 7. Germline CDR1 is SGHVS and CDR2 is FNYEAQ. This CDR3 comprises 16 residues. CDR3 nucleotides: TGTGCCAGCAGCCAAAGCGGACAGGGGATGAACACTGAAGCTTTCTTT. It translates to CASSQSGQGMNTEAFF.

The chain combines TRBV9 with TRBJ1-4; no firm D call. With 4 bases removed from V and 8 bases from J, the gap between germline ends came to 18 bases. Looked up from germline, CDR1 is SGDLS and CDR2 is YYNGEE. The CDR3 is 15 amino acids. Written as DNA, the CDR3 is TGTGCCAGCAGCAGACGGACGGCCGGAGGAGAAAAACTGTTTTTT. Protein: CASSRRTAGGEKLFF.

CDR3 region: CASSLGGRREEQYF. The CDR3 DNA sequence: TGTGCCAGCAGCTTAGGGGGACGTCGGGAGGAGCAGTACTTC. The rearrangement links TRBV7-8 to TRBJ2-7; D is perhaps TRBD2 (6 bases). CDR3 length: 14 residues. Per the germline V gene, CDR1 is SGHVS and CDR2 is FQNEAQ. V lost 1 base, J lost 7 bases, and 14 bases lay in between.

The gene calls are TRBV7-9 and TRBJ2-2, with D maybe TRBD2 (5 bases). The CDR3 contains 18 residues. Trimming pared 0 bases from V and 6 bases from J, leaving 20 bases between. CDR1 and CDR2 from the germline V gene are SEHNR and FQNEAQ (reference sequence). The CDR3 DNA reads TGTGCCAGCAGCTTAGCACCTAGTAGCGCGTCGATGCCCGGGGAGCTGTTTTTT. Protein product: CASSLAPSSASMPGELFF.

CDR3 protein: CASSLLVNTEAFF. DNA of the CDR3: TGTGCCAGCAGTTTATTAGTCAACACTGAAGCTTTCTTT. The gene calls are TRBV27 and TRBJ1-1; no clear D. With 1 base removed from V and 2 bases from J, the gap between germline ends came to 5 bases. The CDR3 is 13 amino acids. CDR1 MNHEY and CDR2 SMNVEV come from the germline V gene (reference sequence).